This T cell receptor (beta chain) was identified during a study of blood T cell repertoires in COVID-19. As for the study in general: The samples span acute and convalescent COVID-19 from the United States, Italy and Spain. PBMCs, B-cell-depleted T cells, or T cells were the source of the cDNA or gDNA that made up the material.

There are a few counts of this clone. The protocol was immunoSEQ multiplex PCR, while the TCRdb copy is restricted to in-frame clones and leaves out a portion. The sample lists 150,000 to 250,000 clones, about four fifths occurring once. The V gene end was trimmed by 0 bases and the J gene end by 8 bases; junction bases not matched to a gene: 8. The CDR3 length is 16 residues. Per the germline V gene, CDR1 is MNHEY and CDR2 is SVGAGI. This TCR was sampled from a man aged 40-55 years who had recovered from COVID-19. This chain joins TRBV6-5 and TRBJ1-2; 11 bases map to TRBD1. The sample comprised PBMCs or T cells enriched from blood (not recorded which). The CDR3 here is CASSYSRGQGANGYTF. The CDR3 DNA reads TGTGCCAGCAGTTACTCGCGAGGACAGGGGGCGAACGGCTACACCTTC.